This T cell receptor (beta chain) appears in the sequencing data of a study of shared clonotypes between healthy human individuals. Per the germline V gene, CDR1 is GTSNPN and CDR2 is SVGIG (reference sequence). The CDR3 totals 13 residues. Trimming left V 5 bases short and J 8 bases short, with 15 bases between. The data were produced by immunoSEQ multiplex PCR, yet TCRdb's version contains in-frame clones alone and is incomplete. The profile covers around 1,000,000 clones, with around 77% appearing a single time and approximately 0.95% taken by the ten largest. The sample consisted of memory CD4+ T cells from PBMCs. The subset: CD45RA-negative fraction. The V and J genes are TRBV30 and TRBJ1-4; no definite D call. The sequence came from a man aged 18-30 years in good health. Some clones in this sample may be carry-over from other donors' samples. In DNA form, the CDR3 reads TGTGCCTGGGCACCACCAGGTGGGGAAAAACTGTTTTTT. Translating it yields CAWAPPGGEKLFF. The variable domain in full, completed from reference TRBV30 and TRBJ1-4, reads SQTIHQWPATLVQPVGSPLSLECTVEGTSNPNLYWYRQAAGRGLQLLFYSVGIGQISSEVPQNLSASRPQDRQFILSSKKLLLSDSGFYLCAWAPPGGEKLFFGSGTQLSVL.